Following are 12 T cell receptor beta chains from one sample sequenced in a study of T cells in Graves' hyperthyroidism and ophthalmopathy. RNA transcripts served as the template for amplifying TCR beta CDR3 regions. When the TCR CDR3 underwent first-round RT-PCR, the HTBI primer set was used. TCRdb called the multiplex PCR reads again in MiXCR, with one record for every CDR3 protein. This sample has about 380,000 distinct CDR3 sequences, with 18% found just once. Material for sequencing was blood. Receptor source: a young man with Graves' ophthalmopathy.

The V gene is TRBV7-9, the J gene TRBJ2-5; 10 bases are a match to TRBD2. Unmatched junction bases numbered 1, after V lost 2 bases and J lost 4 bases. Germline V gives CDR1 SEHNR, CDR2 FQNEAQ (reference sequence). The CDR3 contains 14 residues. CDR3 region: CASSLLAGAETQYF. The CDR3 coding sequence is TGTGCCAGCAGCTTACTAGCGGGGGCAGAGACCCAGTACTTC.

This chain joins TRBV19 and TRBJ2-3; tentatively, D is TRBD2 (5 bases). The germline V gene has CDR1 LNHDA and CDR2 SQIVND (reference sequence). The CDR3 sequence is 15 residues long. V was cut by 3 bases and J by 1 base, with 11 bases left in between. CDR3 bases: TGTGCCAGTAGTATCATGACCGGGGGCACAGATACGCAGTATTTT. Protein: CASSIMTGGTDTQYF.

This clonotype was counted only a few times. This chain joins TRBV5-1 and TRBJ2-7; D is perhaps TRBD1 (6 bases). The germline V gene has CDR1 SGHRS and CDR2 YFSETQ. This CDR3 contains 16 residues. The V and J ends lost 4 bases and 0 bases respectively, with 17 bases between them. CDR3 residues: CASSVGQIPSSYEQYF. The CDR3 DNA is TGCGCCAGCAGCGTCGGACAGATTCCGAGCTCCTACGAGCAGTACTTC.

Worth noting for this clonotype: Without the conserved terminal phenylalanine or tryptophan, this CDR3 likely stems from a read error. The chain couples TRBV6-2 or TRBV6-3 to TRBJ1-5; tentative D call: TRBD1 (5 bases). V was clipped by 5 bases and J by 1 base, with 9 bases between them. This CDR3 comprises 14 residues. From germline, CDR1 is MNHEY and CDR2 SVGEGT. CDR3 amino acids: CASSPDSSNQPQHL. DNA of the CDR3: TGTGCCAGCAGTCCCGACAGCAGCAATCAGCCCCAGCATCTT.

This clonotype was found many times. The V gene is TRBV5-1, the J gene TRBJ2-3; the match to TRBD1 covers 9 bases. Germline V gene sequence: CDR1 SGHRS, CDR2 YFSETQ. This CDR3 has 13 residues. Trimming took 6 bases from V and 2 from J; bases not matched to a gene: 1. This chain's CDR3 is CASNRGPTDTQYF. CDR3 nucleotides: TGCGCCAGCAACAGGGGGCCCACAGATACGCAGTATTTT.

There are a few counts of this clonotype. V and J are TRBV28 and TRBJ1-5; D is perhaps TRBD1 (6 bases). Trimming cost V 6 bases and J 3 bases, with 15 bases left between them. This CDR3 contains 15 residues. CDR1 is MDHEN and CDR2 is SYDVKM in the germline V gene. The CDR3 is CASSQQTGFNQPQHF. The DNA of the CDR3 is TGTGCCAGCAGCCAACAGACAGGCTTCAATCAGCCCCAGCATTTT.

This clonotype has only one observation. The DNA of the CDR3 is TGTGCCAGCAGCGTAGGAGGGGGCGCGGGGTCCTACGAGCAGTACTTC. It translates to CASSVGGGAGSYEQYF. The rearrangement joins TRBV9 to TRBJ2-7; TRBD1 is a possible D gene (7 bases). Germline CDR1 and CDR2: SGDLS and YYNGEE. The CDR3 spans 16 residues. Between the trimmed V and J ends, which lost 0 bases and 1 base, there was a span of 14 bases.

The gene calls are TRBV10-3 and TRBJ1-3; 7 bases map to TRBD1. J was trimmed by 3 bases and V by 7 bases; bases with no gene match: 9. CDR1 ENHRY and CDR2 SYGVKD come from the germline V gene. The CDR3 is 15 residues long. CDR3 residues: CAIKEGQPLGNTIYF. The CDR3 DNA sequence: TGTGCCATCAAAGAGGGACAGCCGCTTGGAAACACCATATATTTT.

The table lists this clonotype with many counts. The V and J genes are TRBV12-3 or TRBV12-4 and TRBJ1-5, with D hard to call. The CDR3 length is 15 residues. The V gene lost 3 bases and the J gene lost 2 bases, with 11 bases spanning the gap. CDR3 sequence reads: CASSFFLEGNQPQHF. The CDR3 DNA reads TGTGCCAGCAGTTTTTTCCTAGAAGGCAATCAGCCCCAGCATTTT.

This clonotype was seen a single time. The CDR3 bases are TGTGCCAGCTTTGGGGGGTCCGACTGGGGGGCCAACGTCCTGACTTTC. Translated: CASFGGSDWGANVLTF. The rearrangement uses TRBV2 and TRBJ2-6, with a weak D call TRBD2 (6 bases). This CDR3 comprises 16 residues. V was cut by 8 bases and J by 4 bases, with 18 bases left in between. Germline CDR1 is SNHLY and CDR2 is FYNNEI. Full variable domain (remainder filled in from reference TRBV2 and TRBJ2-6): EPEVTQTPSHQVTQMGQEVILRCVPISNHLYFYWYRQILGQKVEFLVSFYNNEISEKSEIFDDQFSVERPDGSNFTLKIRSTKLEDSAMYFCASFGGSDWGANVLTFGAGSRLTVL.

This clonotype was found many times. The chain uses TRBV27 and TRBJ2-1, with TRBD2 matching over 13 bases. CDR3 length: 20 amino acids. Germline loops: CDR1 MNHEY, CDR2 SMNVEV (reference sequence). Losses at the gene ends were 8 bases for V and 0 bases for J; bases not matched to a gene: 16. CDR3 amino acids: CASAPFRGLAGPSSYNEQFF. For the CDR3, the DNA is TGTGCCAGCGCCCCTTTTCGGGGACTAGCGGGGCCAAGCTCCTACAATGAGCAGTTCTTC.

This clonotype was detected only a few times. The rearrangement links TRBV28 to TRBJ2-7, with TRBD2 matching over 7 bases. Germline CDR1 MDHEN, CDR2 SYDVKM. Trimming at V came to 8 bases and at J to 4 bases, leaving 8 bases not matched to a gene. The CDR3 contains 13 residues. The CDR3 coding sequence is TGTGCCAGCTCCCTCGTGGGGGGGTACGAGCAGTACTTC. It yields the protein CASSLVGGYEQYF.